What follows are 5 T cell receptor beta chains derived from one specimen sequenced in a study of blood T cells in healthy people across ages. The use of a sample-barcoded 5' primer and a J-beta primer mix characterized a second PCR of about 7 to 12 cycles. A single record per CDR3 protein comes from TCRdb applying MiXCR to the 5' RACE reads. The data hold roughly 680,000 distinct CDR3 sequences, with 45% to 60% observed a single time. What was sequenced was blood. The receptors shown here come from an elderly woman in good health.

The table lists this clonotype with many counts. The J gene is TRBJ2-3, the V gene TRBV5-1; the D is unclear. This CDR3 is built from 15 residues. Trimming removed 5 bases from V and 4 bases from J, with 17 bases in between. The germline V gene has CDR1 SGHRS and CDR2 YFSETQ. The CDR3 nucleotides are TGCGCCAGCAGTTTCGTTCTAGGCGGCGCAGATACGCAGTATTTT. Protein: CASSFVLGGADTQYF. Complete variable domain (other parts from reference TRBV5-1 and TRBJ2-3): KAGVTQTPRYLIKTRGQQVTLSCSPISGHRSVSWYQQTPGQGLQFLFEYFSETQRNKGNFPGRFSGRQFSNSRSEMNVSTLELGDSALYLCASSFVLGGADTQYFGPGTRLTVL.

The rearrangement links TRBV24-1 to TRBJ2-5; D ambiguous. V shed 1 base and J shed 3 bases, with 5 bases lying between them. The CDR3 extends over 13 amino acids. The germline V gene has CDR1 KGHDR and CDR2 SFDVKD. The CDR3 sequence is CATSDFGEETQYF. CDR3 DNA sequence: TGTGCCACCAGTGATTTTGGGGAAGAGACCCAGTACTTC.

This chain joins TRBV6-1 and TRBJ1-2; D is possibly TRBD1 (6 bases). The V gene lost 2 bases and the J gene lost 5 bases, with 12 bases spanning the gap. Germline-derived CDR1 and CDR2 are MNHNS and SASEGT. The CDR3 has 14 residues. CDR3 protein: CASSELGARYGYTF. CDR3 sequence (DNA): TGTGCCAGCAGTGAACTGGGGGCGCGGTATGGCTACACCTTC.

The J gene is TRBJ2-5, the V gene TRBV5-1, with D unclear. The CDR3 runs 13 residues. The germline V gene encodes CDR1 SGHRS and CDR2 YFSETQ. V gave up 4 bases and J gave up 0 bases, with 7 bases separating them. Written as DNA, the CDR3 is TGCGCCAGCAGCGTAGGGAACCAAGAGACCCAGTACTTC. As protein: CASSVGNQETQYF. Variable domain in full (rest from reference TRBV5-1 and TRBJ2-5): KAGVTQTPRYLIKTRGQQVTLSCSPISGHRSVSWYQQTPGQGLQFLFEYFSETQRNKGNFPGRFSGRQFSNSRSEMNVSTLELGDSALYLCASSVGNQETQYFGPGTRLLVL.

The J gene is TRBJ2-5, the V gene TRBV28; 8 bases map to TRBD1. Per the germline V gene, CDR1 is MDHEN and CDR2 is SYDVKM. The V segment lost 5 bases and the J segment 7 bases; nucleotides outside the gene matches: 9. CDR3 size: 14 residues. Here the CDR3 reads CASSQDRAYGTQYF. CDR3 DNA: TGTGCCAGCAGTCAGGACAGGGCCTACGGGACCCAGTACTTC.